Listed below are T cell receptor beta chains from one sample, sequenced in a study of blood T cell repertoires in COVID-19. Using immunoSEQ multiplex PCR, the repertoire was profiled, and TCRdb retains in-frame clones only, with some absent. The sample contains around 91,000 clones, under 85% of which appear only once. The sequencing input was peripheral blood. These receptors all come from a human donor in a cohort sampled during active COVID-19. CDR3s include the opening cysteine and the closing phenylalanine or tryptophan. Clone size is not always given. Where it is, it says once, few, many or a class for expanded clones.

CDR3 length: 14
V gene: TRBV27
clone size: NA
J gene: TRBJ2-7
CDR3 protein: CASSFRGRAYEQYF

CDR3 length: 14
V gene: TRBV6-5
clone size: once
J gene: TRBJ2-7
CDR3 protein: CASCRDRGDSEQYF

CDR3 length: 16
V gene: TRBV4-3
clone size: NA
J gene: TRBJ2-2
CDR3 protein: CASSQDLGLETGELFF

CDR3 length: 15
V gene: TRBV9
clone size: once
J gene: TRBJ2-7
CDR3 protein: CASSAGPGASYEQYF

CDR3 length: 14
V gene: TRBV19
clone size: NA
J gene: TRBJ1-2
CDR3 protein: CASSKIRDRAGYTF

CDR3 length: 15
V gene: TRBV29-1
clone size: NA
J gene: TRBJ2-3
CDR3 protein: CSVYGGAEGTDTQYF

CDR3 length: 14
V gene: TRBV7-3
clone size: NA
J gene: TRBJ2-5
CDR3 protein: CASSLTPPQETQYF

CDR3 length: 13
V gene: TRBV30
clone size: NA
J gene: TRBJ2-3
CDR3 protein: CAWSVGGTDTQYF

CDR3 length: 16
V gene: TRBV7-8
clone size: NA
J gene: TRBJ2-2
CDR3 protein: CASSPRTSANTGELFF

CDR3 length: 14
V gene: TRBV2
clone size: NA
J gene: TRBJ2-7
CDR3 protein: CASSVAGGSYEQYF

CDR3 length: 16
V gene: TRBV9
clone size: NA
J gene: TRBJ2-3
CDR3 protein: CASSVDFYSSTDTQYF

CDR3 length: 14
V gene: TRBV2
clone size: many
J gene: TRBJ2-3
CDR3 protein: CATTSGNFTDTQYF

CDR3 length: 13
V gene: TRBV6-4
clone size: few
J gene: TRBJ1-2
CDR3 protein: CASSQSSGYGYTF

CDR3 length: 22
V gene: TRBV15
clone size: NA
J gene: TRBJ2-6
CDR3 protein: CATSRRGLAGGPALSGANVLTF

CDR3 length: 18
V gene: TRBV11-2
clone size: NA
J gene: TRBJ2-7
CDR3 protein: CASSLMPGLAGKGGEQYF

CDR3 length: 14
V gene: TRBV7-8
clone size: NA
J gene: TRBJ2-7
CDR3 protein: CASSPGRLAGAQYF